Listed here are 25 T cell receptor beta chains from one sample, sequenced in a study of immune characterization of retroperitoneal liposarcoma. TCRdb re-called the PCR reads with MiXCR, one entry per CDR3 protein. The table lists around 10,000 distinct CDR3 sequences, around a quarter of them singletons. The sequencing sample was made of tumor tissue. Receptors originate from a female donor with retroperitoneal liposarcoma.

The V call is TRBV6-5, the J call TRBJ2-5; unclear D gene. The DNA end lines up better with TRBJ2-1; the J call may be wrong. Per the germline V gene, CDR1 is MNHEY and CDR2 is SVGAGI. CDR3 length: 14 residues. The CDR3 spells CASSLPPMSNEQFF. The CDR3 bases are TGTGCCAGCAGCTTACCCCCCATGAGCAATGAGCAGTTCTTC.

Note on this clonotype: One junction end does not reproduce the germline sequence, and a read error may be involved. The rearrangement uses TRBV11-3 and TRBJ2-1; perhaps TRBD1 as D (6 bases). CDR1 and CDR2 (germline): SGHNT, YENEEA. CDR3 size: 15 residues. This chain's CDR3 is CVSSLKGDLYNEQFF. The DNA of the CDR3 is TGTGTCAGCAGCTTAAAGGGGGACCTCTACAATGAGCAGTTCTTC.

This clonotype was seen only once. The chain joins TRBV27 to TRBJ2-5; 10 nucleotides line up with TRBD2. This CDR3 comprises 15 residues. The germline V gene encodes CDR1 MNHEY and CDR2 SMNVEV (reference sequence). The V and J ends lost 4 bases and 11 bases, in that order; junction bases with no gene match: 13. The CDR3 loop is CASSSSGGAYNEQYF. CDR3 DNA sequence: TGTGCCAGCAGTTCTAGCGGGGGAGCCTACAATGAGCAGTACTTC.

This clonotype has only a few counts. This sequence joins TRBV11-3 and TRBJ2-3; TRBD2 matches 11 bases. Unmatched junction bases numbered 6, after V lost 0 bases and J lost 4 bases. Germline CDR1 SGHNT, CDR2 YENEEA. The CDR3 loop spans 17 amino acids. The CDR3: CASSLDRLAGGPDTQYF. The CDR3 nucleotides read TGTGCCAGCAGCTTAGATAGGCTAGCGGGAGGTCCAGATACGCAGTATTTT.

The rearrangement links TRBV6-1 to TRBJ2-5, with a possible D match to TRBD2 (5 bases). The closer fit of TRBJ2-7 to the DNA end suggests the J call may be wrong. Germline-derived CDR1 and CDR2 are MNHNS and SASEGT. The CDR3 loop spans 15 amino acids. The CDR3 coding sequence is TGTGCCAGCAGTGAAGCCAGCAGCGGATACTACGAGCAGTACTTC. This sequence encodes CASSEASSGYYEQYF.

J is TRBJ2-1 and V is TRBV27; 8 bases align to TRBD2. CDR1 is MNHEY and CDR2 is SMNVEV in the germline V gene (reference sequence). V lost 10 bases and J lost 2; bases outside the gene matches: 10. CDR3 size: 15 residues. The chain's CDR3 is CATGKRERTYNEQFF. The CDR3 coding sequence is TGTGCCACGGGGAAGCGGGAGCGAACCTACAATGAGCAGTTCTTC.

This chain joins TRBV6-5 and TRBJ1-3, with a possible D match to TRBD1 (6 bases). The CDR3 is made up of 16 amino acids. Germline values: CDR1 MNHEY, CDR2 SVGAGI. V lost 8 bases and J 3 bases, leaving 20 bases between the germline ends. The CDR3 reads CASGGGHRGVGNTIYF. The CDR3, as DNA: TGTGCCAGCGGGGGGGGCCATCGGGGTGTTGGAAACACCATATATTTT.

In the case of this clonotype: This could be a read error, since a much larger clone is one nucleotide away. V usage is TRBV6-1 and J usage is TRBJ1-6, with 9 bases identical to TRBD1. The CDR3 is made up of 14 amino acids. The germline gives CDR1 MNHNS, CDR2 SASEGT. Written as DNA, the CDR3 is TGTGCCAGCGGGGGGACAGGGATGAATTCACCCCTCAACTTT. It translates to CASGGTGMNSPLNF.

This clonotype was observed a few times. CDR3 in DNA: TGTGCCACCCATGAGTTTGACAGGGTGGAAGGAGATGGCTACACCTTC. Its protein product is CATHEFDRVEGDGYTF. The rearrangement links TRBV7-6 to TRBJ1-2; the match to TRBD1 covers 7 bases. Trimming cost V 10 bases and J 6 bases; bases outside gene matches: 20. The CDR3 is 16 residues long. Germline values: CDR1 SGHVS, CDR2 FNYEAQ.

This clonotype was recorded a few times. The chain uses TRBV7-2 and TRBJ2-1; TRBD2 might be the D (6 bases). Germline CDR1 and CDR2: SGHTA and FQGNSA. The CDR3 length is 12 residues. The V end lost 5 bases, the J end lost 13 bases, and 15 bases lay between the germline ends. In DNA, the CDR3 is TGTGCCAGCAGCGAAACTCGGGAGACCCAGTTCTTC. Its translation is CASSETRETQFF.

By proportion, this clonotype is medium-sized. The rearrangement joins TRBV7-2 to TRBJ2-2, with 10 bases aligning to TRBD1. This CDR3 spans 15 amino acids. The ends lost 7 bases at V and 6 bases at J; junction bases unmatched: 8. Per the germline V gene, CDR1 is SGHTA and CDR2 is FQGNSA. CDR3 protein: CASIHPTGGAGELFF. CDR3 sequence (DNA): TGTGCCAGCATCCATCCGACAGGGGGCGCCGGGGAGCTGTTTTTT. Variable domain in full (rest from reference TRBV7-2 and TRBJ2-2): GAGVSQSPSNKVTEKGKDVELRCDPISGHTALYWYRQSLGQGLEFLIYFQGNSAPDKSGLPSDRFSAERTGGSVSTLTIQRTQQEDSAVYLCASIHPTGGAGELFFGEGSRLTVL.

This clonotype is judged medium-sized. The gene calls are TRBV6-1 and TRBJ2-1, with D perhaps TRBD1 or TRBD2 (6 bases each). The CDR3 extends over 15 amino acids. V was trimmed by 6 bases and J by 6 bases, leaving 18 bases between them. Germline V gene lookup returns CDR1 MNHNS and CDR2 SASEGT. The CDR3 here is CASRYQLAGANEQFF. In nucleotides, the CDR3 is TGTGCCAGCAGGTATCAACTAGCAGGGGCCAATGAGCAGTTCTTC.

This clonotype was observed at least ten times. The rearrangement links TRBV6-1 to TRBJ2-1; a weak D match, TRBD1 (6 bases). CDR1 is MNHNS and CDR2 is SASEGT in the germline V gene. The length of the CDR3 is 14 residues. Trimming took 1 base from V and 10 from J, leaving 14 bases between them. The CDR3 sequence: CASSEVNRAYEQFF. The CDR3 DNA reads as TGTGCCAGCAGTGAAGTCAACAGGGCCTACGAGCAGTTCTTC.

The chain combines TRBV4-1 with TRBJ2-5, with a tentative D call TRBD2 (6 bases). The V gene lost 1 base and the J gene lost 5 bases, with 14 bases spanning the gap. This CDR3 is 15 amino acids long. CDR1 and CDR2 (germline): MGHRA, YSYEKL. CDR3 region: CASSQVNSGVETQYF. CDR3 nucleotide sequence: TGCGCCAGCAGCCAAGTTAATTCGGGGGTGGAGACCCAGTACTTC.

This clonotype was observed a handful of times. The chain joins TRBV11-2 to TRBJ2-1; D is possibly TRBD1 (6 bases). The DNA end is a closer match to TRBJ2-7, so the J assignment may be wrong. The CDR3 runs 15 residues. Germline CDR1 is SGHAT and CDR2 is FQNNGV. In DNA form, the CDR3 reads TGTGCCAGCAGCCACGCCGGGACACTAAACTACGAGCAGTACTTC. Translation: CASSHAGTLNYEQYF.

The V gene is TRBV6-8, the J gene TRBJ2-5; 9 bases match TRBD1. Matching the DNA end better, TRBJ2-1 makes the J call doubtful. This CDR3 spans 13 amino acids. Germline CDR1 and CDR2: MNHGY and SAAAGT. CDR3 loop: CASFGTGKGEQFF. CDR3 sequence (DNA): TGTGCCAGTTTCGGGACAGGGAAAGGTGAGCAGTTCTTC.

This clonotype was counted at least ten times. The J gene is TRBJ2-5, the V gene TRBV25-1; the match to TRBD2 covers 7 bases. This CDR3 has 13 residues. J lost 5 bases, V lost 5 bases, and 5 bases had no gene match. Per germline, CDR1 MGHDK and CDR2 SYGVNS. CDR3 coding DNA: TGTGCCAGCAGTTTGGGAGGGTTGGAGACCCAGTACTTC. As protein: CASSLGGLETQYF.

About this clonotype itself: A read error may explain this, as a much larger clone is one base away. The J gene is TRBJ2-1, the V gene TRBV12-3 or TRBV12-4, with 8 bases that match TRBD2. The assigned J gene may be wrong: the sequence end matches TRBJ2-5 better. The CDR3 is 15 amino acids. CDR3 in DNA: TGTGTCAGCACCCCCTCCGGGGGGGCGGTAGAGACCCAGTACTTC. Its protein is CVSTPSGGAVETQYF.

This clonotype is medium-sized within its sample. The chain carries TRBV11-2 and TRBJ2-7; 9 bases map to TRBD1. The germline V gene encodes CDR1 SGHAT and CDR2 FQNNGV. The CDR3 runs to 16 residues. J lost 2 bases, V lost 3 bases, and 8 bases had no gene match. In DNA form, the CDR3 reads TGTGCCAGCAGCTTTCGTTCCGGGACAGGGACCTACGAGCAGTACTTC. It translates to CASSFRSGTGTYEQYF.

By its share, this clonotype is medium-sized. The chain uses TRBV6-1 and TRBJ2-1; a possible D gene is TRBD2 (7 bases). The end of the DNA is better explained by TRBJ2-7, so the J call may be wrong. CDR3 length: 14 residues. CDR1 is MNHNS and CDR2 is SASEGT in the germline V gene. The CDR3: CASSERGANNEQYF. In DNA form, the CDR3 reads TGTGCCAGCAGTGAACGGGGGGCGAACAATGAGCAGTACTTC.

This clonotype was found many times. CDR3: CASSSYRGTYEQFF. CDR3 nucleotide sequence: TGTGCCAGCAGTTCATACAGGGGGACCTACGAGCAGTTCTTC. The chain combines TRBV6-1 with TRBJ2-1; 8 positions match TRBD1. Germline V lookup: CDR1 MNHNS, CDR2 SASEGT. The CDR3 covers 14 residues. Trimming took 5 bases from V and 10 from J; bases not matched to a gene: 10.

At least ten counts were recorded for this clonotype. This chain uses TRBV11-3 with TRBJ2-3; D might be TRBD2 (6 bases). V lost 5 bases, J lost 2 bases, and 17 bases lay in between. From germline, CDR1 is SGHNT and CDR2 YENEEA. CDR3 length equals 16 residues. DNA for the CDR3: TGTGCCAGCAGCCTATTAGGCGGGGTGAACACAGATACGCAGTATTTT. Translated, it gives CASSLLGGVNTDTQYF.

This clonotype turned up a few times. The V call is TRBV6-1, the J call TRBJ1-1; D may be TRBD1 (5 bases). The germline V gene has CDR1 MNHNS and CDR2 SASEGT. Trimming pared 2 bases from V and 4 bases from J, leaving 14 bases between. The CDR3 loop spans 15 amino acids. As DNA, the CDR3 is TGTGCCAGCAGTGAACCTCAGGGAGGATTCACTGAAGCTTTCTTT. Amino acid sequence: CASSEPQGGFTEAFF.

The V call is TRBV27, the J call TRBJ2-5, with 10 positions matching TRBD2. The DNA end favors TRBJ2-7, so the J call may be wrong. CDR1 is MNHEY and CDR2 is SMNVEV in the germline V gene (reference sequence). This CDR3 contains 16 residues. The CDR3 DNA follows: TGTGCCAGCAGTTTATCAGGACTAGCGGAGGCCGCCGAGCAGTACTTC. This codes for CASSLSGLAEAAEQYF.

The chain couples TRBV27 to TRBJ2-2; 14 nucleotides agree with TRBD2. Germline V gives CDR1 MNHEY, CDR2 SMNVEV (reference sequence). The ends lost 3 bases at V and 3 bases at J; junction bases unmatched: 6. The CDR3 covers 18 residues. The CDR3 coding sequence is TGTGCCAGCAGTTTCCGACTAGCGGGGGGGCAGGACACCGGGGAGCTGTTTTTT. It yields the protein CASSFRLAGGQDTGELFF.